This T cell receptor (beta chain) was retrieved from a study of cytomegalovirus exposure and HLA in healthy donors. Germline V CDR1 and CDR2: SGHRS, YFSETQ. V lost 0 bases, J lost 0 bases, and 7 bases stayed unmatched. This CDR3 is built from 17 residues. PCR employed 60 Vbeta and 13 Jbeta primers. TCRdb keeps only in-frame clones here, not all; method: immunoSEQ multiplex PCR. The table lists 200,000 or so clones, over 75% of them singletons. The rearrangement links TRBV5-1 to TRBJ2-7; TRBD2 agrees at 9 bases. Sequenced input: PBMCs. The origin of this receptor is a human donor in good health. CDR3 loop: CASSLVLAGRSSYEQYF. CDR3 in DNA: TGCGCCAGCAGCTTGGTACTAGCGGGTAGGAGCTCCTACGAGCAGTACTTC.